Sequencing of this TCR beta chain was carried out in a study of shared T cell receptors in the human thymus. Produced via immunoSEQ multiplex PCR; TCRdb's table is partial and in-frame only. The table has hundreds of thousands of clones, 70% to 90% seen once. CDR3 size: 15 residues. These data were also reused for a study on human thymus T cells.

Sequences were obtained from thymocytes. The clonotype originates from a boy in the first two years of life with a congenital heart defect. The chain recombines TRBV21-1 with TRBJ2-1; TRBD2, the table's D call, was not compared with the DNA. TRBV21-1 is a known pseudogene. The CDR3 sequence: CATHSSGSSYNEQFF. CDR3 DNA: TGTGCCACCCATTCCAGCGGGAGCTCCTACAATGAGCAGTTCTTC.